This TCR beta chain was retrieved from a study of identical twins. Study-level findings and limits: Abundant beta clonotypes from cord blood bore fewer insertions; memory repertoires lacked this pattern.

As regards this clonotype: What it binds is not known.

The CDR3 extends over 13 amino acids. The V end lost 0 bases, the J end lost 2 bases, and 7 bases lay between the germline ends. CDR1 and CDR2 from the germline V gene are GTSNPN and SVGIG (reference sequence). Addition of a universal primer site occurred through template switching, and cDNA carried unique molecular identifiers. A single record per CDR3 protein comes from TCRdb applying MiXCR to the 5' RACE reads. The sample holds hundreds of thousands of distinct CDR3 sequences, 15% to 20% seen once. This same sample was also part of a study on T cells expressing NK-cell markers. That study reports: Within the sequenced cohort of eight donors, seven exhibited HCMV seropositivity and one was seronegative.

The source is a woman aged 18 to 35 in good health. The chain combines TRBV30 with TRBJ1-1; D uncertain. Sequenced: PBMCs. The CDR3 coding sequence is TGTGCCTGGAGTGTACAGCGAAACACTGAAGCTTTCTTT. Amino acid sequence: CAWSVQRNTEAFF. Drawing the rest from reference TRBV30 and TRBJ1-1, the complete variable domain is SQTIHQWPATLVQPVGSPLSLECTVEGTSNPNLYWYRQAAGRGLQLLFYSVGIGQISSEVPQNLSASRPQDRQFILSSKKLLLSDSGFYLCAWSVQRNTEAFFGQGTRLTVV.